These 21 T cell receptor beta chains originate from one sample sequenced in a study of T cell changes during pregnancy in multiple sclerosis. This table comes from immunoSEQ multiplex PCR, and its TCRdb copy is limited to in-frame clones, with some not included. The data contain approximately 35,000 clones, roughly 89% of them singletons. The source was CD4+ T cells from peripheral blood mononuclear cells, collected after pregnancy. These receptors were collected from a female donor in good health, enrolled as a control in a pregnancy study.

The V gene is TRBV7-9, the J gene TRBJ1-1; 9 bases are shared with TRBD1. This CDR3 contains 15 residues. V lost 5 bases and J lost 4; bases outside the gene matches: 8. Germline V gives CDR1 SEHNR, CDR2 FQNEAQ (reference sequence). CDR3 in DNA: TGTGCCAGCAGCCCCACAGGGGGCGCGGGCACTGAAGCTTTCTTT. Protein: CASSPTGGAGTEAFF. The full variable domain, its missing parts supplied by reference TRBV7-9 and TRBJ1-1, is DTGVSQNPRHKITKRGQNVTFRCDPISEHNRLYWYRQTLGQGPEFLTYFQNEAQLEKSRLLSDRFSAERPKGSFSTLEIQRTEQGDSAMYLCASSPTGGAGTEAFFGQGTRLTVV.

This clone was seen just once. The rearrangement links TRBV5-1 to TRBJ2-3, with a possible D match to TRBD2 (5 bases). From germline, CDR1 is SGHRS and CDR2 YFSETQ. The V and J ends lost 3 bases and 5 bases respectively, with 13 bases between them. The CDR3 has 14 amino acids. CDR3 bases: TGCGCCAGCAGCTCCGAGGGTTTCATAGATACGCAGTATTTT. Translated: CASSSEGFIDTQYF.

The genes are TRBV2 and TRBJ2-2; 8 bases line up with TRBD2. V gave up 6 bases and J gave up 0 bases; unmatched junction bases: 3. Looked up from germline, CDR1 is SNHLY and CDR2 is FYNNEI. The CDR3 extends over 15 amino acids. The CDR3 here is CASRAGDSNTGELFF. The CDR3 nucleotides read TGTGCCAGCAGAGCGGGGGACTCGAACACCGGGGAGCTGTTTTTT.

This chain uses TRBV5-1 with TRBJ2-5; 11 nucleotides agree with TRBD2. V shed 2 bases and J 1 base; nucleotides not matched to a gene: 4. This CDR3 has 16 amino acids. The germline gives CDR1 SGHRS, CDR2 YFSETQ. The CDR3 DNA sequence: TGCGCCAGCAGCTTTATAGGGACTAGCGGCCAAGAGACCCAGTACTTC. Its translation is CASSFIGTSGQETQYF.

This chain connects TRBV6-5 to TRBJ2-7; 9 bases agree with TRBD1. The CDR3 is 15 residues long. Germline CDR1 is MNHEY and CDR2 is SVGAGI. The V segment lost 5 bases and the J segment 5 bases; nucleotides outside the gene matches: 10. In nucleotides, the CDR3 is TGTGCCAGCAGTACGGGTGGGACAGGGCGTCACGAGCAGTACTTC. This encodes CASSTGGTGRHEQYF.

This chain connects TRBV18 to TRBJ1-2; a weak D match, TRBD1 (5 bases). Germline V gene lookup returns CDR1 KGHSH and CDR2 LQKENI. V shed 0 bases and J shed 0 bases, with 17 bases lying between them. This CDR3 comprises 18 residues. CDR3 DNA: TGTGCCAGCTCACCACCGGGTAGACAGATCTTAGCTAACTATGGCTACACCTTC. Encoded protein: CASSPPGRQILANYGYTF. The full variable domain, in which reference TRBV18 and TRBJ1-2 provide the parts outside the CDR3, is NAGVMQNPRHLVRRRGQEARLRCSPMKGHSHVYWYRQLPEEGLKFMVYLQKENIIDESGMPKERFSAEFPKEGPSILRIQQVVRGDSAAYFCASSPPGRQILANYGYTFGSGTRLTVV.

In nucleotides, the CDR3 is TGTGCCAGCAAGGGACAGATGGGAGACACCATATATTTT. This encodes CASKGQMGDTIYF. The rearrangement joins TRBV6-5 to TRBJ1-3; TRBD1 aligns across 7 bases. V dropped 7 bases and J dropped 8; count of bases not matched to a gene: 8. The CDR3 length is 13 residues. Germline assignment: CDR1 MNHEY and CDR2 SVGAGI.

CDR3 nucleotide sequence: TGTGCCAGCAGCGCCTCCGGGCGGGGGGGCCGGGGGGAGACCCAGTACTTC. This encodes CASSASGRGGRGETQYF. The rearrangement links TRBV9 to TRBJ2-5, with TRBD2 identical over 9 bases. CDR3 length equals 17 residues. Germline V gene sequence: CDR1 SGDLS, CDR2 YYNGEE. The V segment lost 3 bases and the J segment 5 bases; nucleotides outside the gene matches: 14.

This chain uses TRBV10-1 with TRBJ1-6; 7 bases fit TRBD1. The length of the CDR3 is 13 residues. The trim removed 7 bases at V and 8 bases at J, leaving 5 bases unmatched. In germline, CDR1 is WNHNN, CDR2 SYGVQD (reference sequence). CDR3 DNA: TGCGCCAGCAATGACAGGGAGGATTCACCCCTCCACTTT. Encoded protein: CASNDREDSPLHF.

The rearrangement uses TRBV10-3 and TRBJ2-2; TRBD2 aligns across 9 bases. This CDR3 comprises 18 residues. The V gene's germline CDR1 is ENHRY and CDR2 SYGVKD. J gave up 8 bases and V 3 bases, and 16 bases lay outside the gene matches. In DNA form, the CDR3 reads TGTGCCATCAGTGAATTGAAGCTAGCGGGGCGGTTCGAGGGGGAGCTGTTTTTT. Translated, it gives CAISELKLAGRFEGELFF.

This rearrangement joins TRBV6-1 to TRBJ1-5; D is unresolved. Germline V gives CDR1 MNHNS, CDR2 SASEGT. The V end lost 2 bases, the J end lost 2 bases, and 19 bases lay between the germline ends. The CDR3 is 18 residues long. The chain's CDR3 is CASSEPLSGDLGNQPQHF. CDR3 DNA sequence: TGTGCCAGCAGTGAACCCTTATCAGGTGATCTCGGCAATCAGCCCCAGCATTTT.

The table lists this clone with a count of one. V gene TRBV28 combines with J gene TRBJ2-7; TRBD1 aligns across 9 bases. Germline V CDR1 and CDR2: MDHEN, SYDVKM. The J segment lost 7 bases and the V segment lost 8 bases, leaving 12 bases of the junction unmatched. The CDR3 spans 14 residues. CDR3 region: CASGMTGGKREQYF. In nucleotides, the CDR3 is TGTGCCAGCGGGATGACAGGGGGGAAAAGGGAGCAGTACTTC.

The chain employs TRBV7-3 and TRBJ2-7; possible D gene TRBD1, 6 bases. This CDR3 has 14 residues. Germline V lookup: CDR1 SGHTA, CDR2 FQGTGA. With 0 bases removed from V and 5 bases from J, the gap between germline ends came to 11 bases. The CDR3 DNA follows: TGTGCCAGCAGCTTAACCGGGACACTGAACGAGCAGTACTTC. Its translation: CASSLTGTLNEQYF.

In its sample, this clone was seen once. CDR3 sequence reads: CASRTSGRGNEQFF. Written as DNA, the CDR3 is TGTGCCAGCAGGACTAGCGGGAGGGGAAATGAGCAGTTCTTC. This rearrangement joins TRBV2 to TRBJ2-1, with 14 nucleotides matching TRBD2. In germline, CDR1 is SNHLY, CDR2 FYNNEI. Losses at the gene ends were 6 bases for V and 7 bases for J; bases not matched to a gene: 2. CDR3 size: 14 residues.

V and J are TRBV30 and TRBJ2-6; TRBD2 might be the D (6 bases). Trimming shortened V by 1 base and J by 2 bases, and 6 bases separated the two germline ends. The CDR3 is made up of 14 amino acids. Germline V gene data show CDR1 as GTSNPN and CDR2 as SVGIG (reference sequence). The CDR3 coding sequence is TGTGCCTGGAGTGCGGGGGCTGGGGCCAACGTCCTGACTTTC. This translates into CAWSAGAGANVLTF.

J is TRBJ1-1 and V is TRBV27; D is possibly TRBD1 (5 bases). Trimming removed 7 bases from V and 2 bases from J, with 17 bases in between. CDR1 is MNHEY, CDR2 SMNVEV, per germline (reference sequence). This CDR3 is 15 amino acids long. The CDR3 region is CASTLDGTLNTEAFF. The CDR3 DNA reads TGTGCCAGCACCCTAGATGGGACTCTTAACACTGAAGCTTTCTTT.

This chain links TRBV2 with TRBJ1-6; the D gene is possibly TRBD1 (6 bases). The germline gives CDR1 SNHLY, CDR2 FYNNEI. V gave up 5 bases and J gave up 6 bases, with 14 bases separating them. The CDR3 extends over 15 amino acids. As DNA, the CDR3 is TGTGCCAGCAGTTCGACAGGCAGCGGTAATTCACCCCTCCACTTT. Residues: CASSSTGSGNSPLHF.

V and J are TRBV4-1 and TRBJ1-1, with D hard to call. With 4 bases removed from V and 5 bases from J, the gap between germline ends came to 14 bases. Germline V gene data show CDR1 as MGHRA and CDR2 as YSYEKL. CDR3 length equals 14 residues. The CDR3 coding sequence is TGCGCCAGCAGCCTAGGAGGTGGCCGGACTGAAGCTTTCTTT. Translation gives CASSLGGGRTEAFF.

The J gene is TRBJ1-5, the V gene TRBV5-1, with 7 positions matching TRBD1. From germline, CDR1 is SGHRS and CDR2 YFSETQ. Trimming took 0 bases from V and 0 from J; bases not matched to a gene: 0. CDR3 size: 15 residues. The CDR3 DNA is TGCGCCAGCAGCTTGGGGGACAGTAGCAATCAGCCCCAGCATTTT. Translation gives CASSLGDSSNQPQHF.

The chain has TRBV5-6 and TRBJ1-2, with D perhaps matching TRBD1 (6 bases). Germline V gives CDR1 SGHDT, CDR2 YYEEEE. V lost 4 bases to trimming and J lost 4 bases, with 14 bases between them. This CDR3 is built from 14 residues. Written as DNA, the CDR3 is TGTGCCAGCAGCACCGGAACAGGGACCTATGGCTACACCTTC. This codes for CASSTGTGTYGYTF.

The chain joins TRBV2 to TRBJ2-1; D unresolved. V lost 4 bases and J 10 bases, leaving 8 bases between the germline ends. CDR3 length: 11 residues. The germline V gene encodes CDR1 SNHLY and CDR2 FYNNEI. The CDR3 region is CASSGATEQFF. The CDR3 DNA sequence: TGTGCCAGCAGTGGGGCGACAGAGCAGTTCTTC.